This T cell receptor (beta chain) was captured in a study of T cells in Graves' hyperthyroidism and ophthalmopathy (dated by TCRdb to between 2019 and 2020). Describing the broader study: Peripheral blood samples were taken at the time of initial diagnosis, prior to any treatment. The roughly 90 discovery patients were divided at random into training and test sets in a 7:3 ratio. After blood sampling, hyperthyroidism patients were treated with methimazole at a starting dose of 30 mg daily, and ophthalmopathy patients were treated with high-dose intravenous methylprednisolone. The paper describes TCR Vbeta CDR3 sequencing of 140 or so peripheral blood samples, made up of 43 ophthalmopathy patients, around 78 hyperthyroidism patients and roughly 17 progressor patients. An independent validation cohort of under 20 hyperthyroidism patients and approximately 16 patients who later progressed to ophthalmopathy tested prospective prediction of ophthalmopathy. A discovery cohort of about 100 patients, roughly 40 with Graves' ophthalmopathy and 55 to 60 with stable Graves' hyperthyroidism, was used to find distinguishing TCR V-J signatures. In roughly six Graves' hyperthyroidism patients, the study also compared T-cell repertoires from thyroid tissue with T-cell repertoires from blood.

A patient counted as having stable Graves' hyperthyroidism if no progression to ophthalmopathy occurred over 18 months of follow-up. Hyperthyroidism patients were newly diagnosed, had a disease duration of under 2 months, and were aged 18 to 65 years. Exclusion was applied to patients with uncontrolled infections, other autoimmune diseases, pregnancy or lactation. Diagnoses relied on clinical symptoms, serum thyroxine and TRAb, thyroid ultrasound and orbital computed tomography. Ficoll-Paque density gradient centrifugation was used to isolate PBMCs from approximately 10 ml of fresh peripheral blood. Total RNA was extracted with Trizol reagent, and quality was checked on an Agilent 2100 Bioanalyzer. From cysteine to phenylalanine, the CDR3 is 13 amino acids long. Here the CDR3 DNA is all that survives: 39 bases in frame from base 1. Looking up the germline V gene yields CDR1 SNHLY and CDR2 FYNNEI. After removal of 9 bases from V and 7 bases from J, the junction retains 8 bases not matched to a gene.

TCR beta CDR3 regions were amplified from RNA transcripts. The first round of RT-PCR for the TCR CDR3 was performed with the HTBI primer set and the Qiagen OneStep RT-PCR kit. A second multiplex PCR round built the libraries, followed by size selection and purification. The libraries were sequenced on an Illumina HiSeq2000 using paired-end 100 bp reads. As for the authors' bioinformatics: SOAPnuke was used to process the raw data, removing reads that contained adapters or uncalled bases, had a mean Phred below 15, or lacked an exact match to the constant primer or identifier. COPE v1.2.5 was used to merge high-quality paired reads, and clonotypes were defined as unique nucleotide sequences. Clonotypes were aligned to IMGT TRBV, TRBD and TRBJ reference segments using MiTCR v1.1. Only V-J combinations with frequency above 0.0001, covering 99% to 99.2% of repertoires, were analysed. The TCS score was defined as the ratio of F50 (clonal expansion) to E x V (chaos), calculated using BLOSUM62-based TCRdist between CDR3 peptides within each V-J. Welch's t-statistics and random forest reduced 514 V-J features to roughly 13, which were used in a naive Bayes classifier (R e1071). Starting from the raw public reads, TCRdb applied fastp trimming at Q25, assembled clones with MiXCR and retained in-frame beta chains. All rows with the same CDR3 protein become a single entry with the most common DNA and genes. These V and J calls originate from TCRdb's pipeline instead of the authors' own analysis. Within this sample are some 720,000 distinct CDR3 sequences, with 16% of them counted one time only. Clones ranked in the top ten supply around 8.1% of the sample.

Ten or more counts support this clonotype. Its binding antigen is unknown. The input lacks base qualities; no much larger clone sits a single base away. Results and caveats for the whole study, not just this receptor: In validation, the model predicted progression to ophthalmopathy with approximately 71% sensitivity and approximately 72% specificity, a median of approximately 6.7 months before onset. Most expanded thyroid clonotypes (frequency above 0.001) were also found in blood, which suggests that blood repertoires may mirror thyroid immune responses. No statistical method was used to set the sample size in advance, and investigators knew the group allocation. A 13 V-J signature model separated ophthalmopathy from stable hyperthyroidism, with about 88% sensitivity and 81.08% specificity in cross-validation and 80%/75% in testing.

The V and J genes are TRBV2 and TRBJ2-1; 8 junctional bases match TRBD1. The specimen was blood. The receptor's source is a man younger than 30 with Graves' hyperthyroidism. The DNA reads TGTGCCAGAAGACCCGGGACAGGAAATGAGCAGTTCTTC. This is translated as CARRPGTGNEQFF.